This T cell receptor beta chain was sequenced for a study of T cell changes during pregnancy in multiple sclerosis. This table comes from immunoSEQ multiplex PCR, and its TCRdb copy is limited to in-frame clones, with some not included. The table shows about 73,000 clones, with 90% occurring only once. This clone appeared a single time. CDR3 length: 16 residues. Deletions cut 0 bases from V and 1 base from J, with 12 bases between. Per the germline V gene, CDR1 is MGHRA and CDR2 is YSYEKL. The chain links TRBV4-1 to TRBJ1-2; TRBD1 might be the D (6 bases). This receptor was taken from a female donor in good health, enrolled as a control in a pregnancy study. The specimen was peripheral blood, collected after pregnancy. The CDR3 spells CASSQEAGAVNYGYTF. CDR3 bases: TGCGCCAGCAGCCAAGAGGCAGGGGCGGTTAACTATGGCTACACCTTC.